This entry concerns a single T cell receptor (beta chain). These data originate in a study of blood T cell repertoires in COVID-19. Authors' processing steps: Reference gene primers were amplified, and this amplification served to estimate nucleated cell counts. TCRdb's table, derived via immunoSEQ multiplex PCR, lists solely in-frame clones and lacks some. That table furnishes V, J and clone size, whereas the DNA furnished D and trimming. This table has around 420,000 clones, 88% appearing once. This TCR came from a woman between 40 and 55 years old with acute COVID-19. Specimen: PBMCs or T cells enriched from blood (not recorded which).

The CDR3 nucleotides are TGTGCCAGCAGCCACAAAACTGGGGAGGGACTCTATGGCAAAAACATTCAGTACTTC. This gives the protein CASSHKTGEGLYGKNIQYF. This chain connects TRBV3-1 (or the pseudogene TRBV3-2) to TRBJ2-4, with TRBD2 matching 7 bases. The CDR3 sequence is 19 residues long. Per the germline V gene, CDR1 is LGHDT and CDR2 is YNNKEL (reference sequence). With V trimmed by 3 bases and J by 3 bases, 17 bases remained unmatched.